These 3 T cell receptor beta chains came from one sample sequenced in a study of cytomegalovirus exposure and HLA in healthy donors. The data were produced by immunoSEQ multiplex PCR, yet TCRdb's version contains in-frame clones alone and is incomplete. The sample contains fewer than 200,000 clones, approximately 86% of which appear only once. Source material: PBMCs. The receptors stem from a man aged 30-40 years in good health and CMV-seropositive.

The V and J genes are TRBV9 and TRBJ1-2, with D possibly matching TRBD1 (6 bases). The CDR3 contains 15 residues. CDR1 is SGDLS, CDR2 YYNGEE, per germline. The V end was cut by 2 bases, the J end by 8 bases, with 19 bases between. CDR3 sequence (DNA): TGTGCCAGCAGCGTGGGGCAGACAGGCACGGAGGGCTACACCTTC. Protein product: CASSVGQTGTEGYTF.

Concerning this clone itself: Germline and junction disagree at one end, which may indicate a read error. This chain connects TRBV7-7 to TRBJ2-5; a possible D gene is TRBD1 (6 bases). CDR3 length: 13 amino acids. Germline loops: CDR1 SSHAT, CDR2 FNYEAQ (reference sequence). CDR3 bases: TGTGCTAGCAGCCCGGACAGTCCGGGGACCCAGTACTTC. It encodes CASSPDSPGTQYF.

The rearrangement uses TRBV19 and TRBJ2-7, with 9 bases aligning to TRBD1. From germline, CDR1 is LNHDA and CDR2 SQIVND (reference sequence). The ends lost 5 bases at V and 1 base at J; junction bases unmatched: 9. CDR3 length: 16 residues. In DNA form, the CDR3 reads TGTGCCAGTAGTGCACCGGGACAGGGCGCTTCCTACGAGCAGTACTTC. Translation: CASSAPGQGASYEQYF. Using reference TRBV19 and TRBJ2-7 for the parts outside the CDR3, the full variable domain is DGGITQSPKYLFRKEGQNVTLSCEQNLNHDAMYWYRQDPGQGLRLIYYSQIVNDFQKGDIAEGYSVSREKKESFPLTVTSAQKNPTAFYLCASSAPGQGASYEQYFGPGTRLTVT.